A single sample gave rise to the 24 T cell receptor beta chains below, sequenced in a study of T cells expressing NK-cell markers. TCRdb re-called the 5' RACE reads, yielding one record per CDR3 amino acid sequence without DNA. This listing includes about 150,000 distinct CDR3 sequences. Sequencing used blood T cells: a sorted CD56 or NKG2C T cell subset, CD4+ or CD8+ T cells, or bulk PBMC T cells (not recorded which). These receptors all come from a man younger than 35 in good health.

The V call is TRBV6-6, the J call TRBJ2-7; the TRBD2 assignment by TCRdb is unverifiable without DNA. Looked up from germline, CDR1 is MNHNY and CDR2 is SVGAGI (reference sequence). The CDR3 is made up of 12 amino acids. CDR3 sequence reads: CAVREGLFEQYF.

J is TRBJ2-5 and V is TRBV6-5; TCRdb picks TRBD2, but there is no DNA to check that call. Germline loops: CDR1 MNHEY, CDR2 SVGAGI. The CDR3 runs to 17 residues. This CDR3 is CASSYTGVAGSQETQYF.

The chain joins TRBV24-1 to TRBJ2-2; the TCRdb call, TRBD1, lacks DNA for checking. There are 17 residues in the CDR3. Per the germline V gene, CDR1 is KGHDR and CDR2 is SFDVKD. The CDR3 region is CATSDETRQGWPGELFF.

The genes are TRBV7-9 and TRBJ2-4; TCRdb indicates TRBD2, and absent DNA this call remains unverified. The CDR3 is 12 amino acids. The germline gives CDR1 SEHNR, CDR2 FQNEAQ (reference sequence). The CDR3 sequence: CASSALAGGEYF.

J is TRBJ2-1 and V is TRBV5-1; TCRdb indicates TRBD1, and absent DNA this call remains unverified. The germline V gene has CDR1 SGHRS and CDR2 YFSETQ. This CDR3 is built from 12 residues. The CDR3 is CASTGSYNEQFF.

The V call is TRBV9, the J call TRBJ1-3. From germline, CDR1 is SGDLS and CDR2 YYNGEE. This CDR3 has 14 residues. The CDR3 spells CASSVGRSGNTIYF.

CDR3 sequence reads: CATSRDRGPAHEQYF. This rearrangement joins TRBV15 to TRBJ2-7; no DNA is available, so the TRBD2 call from TCRdb remains unchecked. Germline V gene sequence: CDR1 LNHNV, CDR2 YYDKDF (reference sequence). The CDR3 is 15 residues long.

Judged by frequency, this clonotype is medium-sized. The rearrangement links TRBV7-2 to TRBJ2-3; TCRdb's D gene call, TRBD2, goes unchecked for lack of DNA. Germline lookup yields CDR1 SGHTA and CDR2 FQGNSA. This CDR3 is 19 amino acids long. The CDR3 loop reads CASSPTGTSGTPCTDTQYF.

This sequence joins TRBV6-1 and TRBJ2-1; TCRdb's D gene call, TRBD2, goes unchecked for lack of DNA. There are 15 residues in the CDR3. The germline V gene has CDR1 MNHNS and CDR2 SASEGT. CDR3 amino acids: CASRAGLSSYNEQFF.

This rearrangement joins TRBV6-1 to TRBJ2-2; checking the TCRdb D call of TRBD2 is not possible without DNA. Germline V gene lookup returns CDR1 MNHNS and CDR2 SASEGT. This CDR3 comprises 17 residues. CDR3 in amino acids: CASILGLAGGPIGELFF.

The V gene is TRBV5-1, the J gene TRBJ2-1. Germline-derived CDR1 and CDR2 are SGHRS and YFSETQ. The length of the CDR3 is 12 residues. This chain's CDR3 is CASSWLRDEQFF.

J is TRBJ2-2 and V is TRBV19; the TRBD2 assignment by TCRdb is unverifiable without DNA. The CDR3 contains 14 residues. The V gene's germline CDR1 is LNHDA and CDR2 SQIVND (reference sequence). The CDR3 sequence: CASWLRENTGELFF.

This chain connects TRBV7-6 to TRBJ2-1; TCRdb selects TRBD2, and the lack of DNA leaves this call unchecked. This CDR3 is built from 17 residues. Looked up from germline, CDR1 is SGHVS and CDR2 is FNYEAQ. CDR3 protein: CASSLVGGSYSYNEQFF.

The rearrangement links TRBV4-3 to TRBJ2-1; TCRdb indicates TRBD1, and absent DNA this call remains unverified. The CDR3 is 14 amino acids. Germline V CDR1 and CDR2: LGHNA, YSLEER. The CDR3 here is CASSQDQGAEEQFF.

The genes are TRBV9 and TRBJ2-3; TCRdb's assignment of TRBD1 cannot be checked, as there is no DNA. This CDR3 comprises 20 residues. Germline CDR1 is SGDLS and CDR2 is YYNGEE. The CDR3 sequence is CASSHPQDIERLRPTDTQYF. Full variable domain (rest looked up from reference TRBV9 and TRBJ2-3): DSGVTQTPKHLITATGQRVTLRCSPRSGDLSVYWYQQSLDQGLQFLIQYYNGEERAKGNILERFSAQQFPDLHSELNLSSLELGDSALYFCASSHPQDIERLRPTDTQYFGPGTRLTVL.

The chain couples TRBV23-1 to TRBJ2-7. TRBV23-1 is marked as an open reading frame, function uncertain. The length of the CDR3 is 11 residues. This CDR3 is CASSQSYEQYF.

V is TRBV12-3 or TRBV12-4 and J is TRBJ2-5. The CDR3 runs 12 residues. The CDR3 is CASRTIMGTQYF.

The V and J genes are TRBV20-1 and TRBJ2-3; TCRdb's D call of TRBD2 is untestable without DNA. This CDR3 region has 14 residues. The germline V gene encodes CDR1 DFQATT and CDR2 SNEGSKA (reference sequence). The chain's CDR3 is CSAPEAGRPDTQYF.

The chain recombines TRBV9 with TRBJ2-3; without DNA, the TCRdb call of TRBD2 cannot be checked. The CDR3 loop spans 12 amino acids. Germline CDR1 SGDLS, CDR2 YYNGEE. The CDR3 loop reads CASSGRASQQYF.

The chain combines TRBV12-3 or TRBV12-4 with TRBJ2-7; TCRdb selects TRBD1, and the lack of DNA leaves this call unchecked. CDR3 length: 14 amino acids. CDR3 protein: CASSSPVASYEQYF.

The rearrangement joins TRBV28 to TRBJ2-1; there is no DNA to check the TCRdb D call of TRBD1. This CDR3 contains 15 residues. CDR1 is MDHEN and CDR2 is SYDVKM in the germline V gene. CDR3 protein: CASSFPGRSVNEQFF.

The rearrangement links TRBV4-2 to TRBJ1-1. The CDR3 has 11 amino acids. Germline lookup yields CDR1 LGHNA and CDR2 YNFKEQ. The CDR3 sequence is CASSQDREAFF.

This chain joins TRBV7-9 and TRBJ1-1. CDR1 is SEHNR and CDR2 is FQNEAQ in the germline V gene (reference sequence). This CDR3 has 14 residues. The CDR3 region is CASSLILADAEAFF. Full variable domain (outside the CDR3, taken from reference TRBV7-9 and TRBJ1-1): DTGVSQNPRHKITKRGQNVTFRCDPISEHNRLYWYRQTLGQGPEFLTYFQNEAQLEKSRLLSDRFSAERPKGSFSTLEIQRTEQGDSAMYLCASSLILADAEAFFGQGTRLTVV.

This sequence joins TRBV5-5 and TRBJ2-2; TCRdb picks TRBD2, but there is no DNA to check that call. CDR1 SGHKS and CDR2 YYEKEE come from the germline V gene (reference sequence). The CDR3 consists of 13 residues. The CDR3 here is CASALTGPGELFF.